This passage covers 23 T cell receptor beta chains from one sample sequenced in a study of shared clonotypes between healthy human individuals. Only in-frame clones appear in the TCRdb table, and some are missing; sequencing was by immunoSEQ multiplex PCR. The data contain some 2,400,000 clones, 90% to 97% of them singletons. Sequenced material: naive CD4+ T cells sorted from blood. The sample's subset: CD45RA+ positively selected. The receptors originated from a man aged 18 to 29 in good health.

The V gene is TRBV18, the J gene TRBJ1-4; the match to TRBD1 covers 9 bases. The CDR3 extends over 15 amino acids. Germline lookup yields CDR1 KGHSH and CDR2 LQKENI. Trimming took 2 bases from V and 6 from J; bases not matched to a gene: 4. For the CDR3, the DNA is TGTGCCAGCTCACCAAAGACAGGGGGACATGAAAAACTGTTTTTT. It specifies CASSPKTGGHEKLFF.

The count of this clone is one. V gene TRBV29-1 combines with J gene TRBJ2-5; D tentatively reads TRBD1 or TRBD2 (5 bases each). Near its end, the DNA agrees better with TRBJ2-7, so the J call may be wrong. Germline-derived CDR1 and CDR2 are SQVTM and ANQGSEA. The CDR3 contains 13 residues. The CDR3 reads CSVETGTRGEQYF. CDR3 DNA: TGCAGCGTTGAGACCGGGACGAGGGGCGAGCAGTACTTC.

The CDR3 here is CASSSEATIYF. The CDR3, as DNA: TGTGCCAGCAGTTCAGAGGCCACCATATATTTT. V and J are TRBV6-5 and TRBJ1-3; D unclear. Germline V CDR1 and CDR2: MNHEY, SVGAGI. V dropped 4 bases and J dropped 9 bases, with 7 bases sitting between them. The CDR3 consists of 11 residues.

The J gene is TRBJ1-2, the V gene TRBV4-2; D possibly corresponds to TRBD1 (6 bases). Trimming took 5 bases from V and 0 from J, leaving 13 bases between them. Germline V lookup: CDR1 LGHNA, CDR2 YNFKEQ. This CDR3 contains 15 residues. CDR3 sequence reads: CASSSDRSPNYGYTF. The CDR3 DNA reads TGTGCCAGCAGCTCCGACAGGAGCCCTAACTATGGCTACACCTTC.

V is TRBV19 and J is TRBJ2-5, with D perhaps assigned TRBD1 or TRBD2 (6 bases each). Germline CDR1 reads LNHDA; CDR2 reads SQIVND (reference sequence). The germline V and J ends were trimmed by 3 bases and 5 bases, with 16 bases remaining between them. This CDR3 is 15 amino acids long. CDR3 amino acids: CASSISPGASETQYF. Written as DNA, the CDR3 is TGTGCCAGTAGTATCTCCCCGGGGGCAAGTGAGACCCAGTACTTC.

This chain connects TRBV10-3 to TRBJ1-2, with a weak D call TRBD1 (5 bases). Germline lookup yields CDR1 ENHRY and CDR2 SYGVKD. V lost 2 bases and J lost 4, with 11 bases in between. The CDR3 is made up of 14 amino acids. The CDR3 bases are TGTGCCATCAGTGAGCCGGACATCTCCTATGGCTACACCTTC. It translates to CAISEPDISYGYTF.

This chain uses TRBV29-1 with TRBJ2-3; D gene uncertain. The V gene lost 7 bases and the J gene lost 5 bases, with 10 bases spanning the gap. The CDR3 has 11 amino acids. CDR1 and CDR2 from the germline V gene are SQVTM and ANQGSEA. CDR3 DNA sequence: TGCAGCGCGCGATTGGGAGATACGCAGTATTTT. Translated, it gives CSARLGDTQYF.

The V call is TRBV19, the J call TRBJ1-6; 8 nucleotides align to TRBD1. The CDR3 is made up of 16 amino acids. The V and J ends lost 4 bases and 9 bases, in that order; junction bases with no gene match: 11. From germline, CDR1 is LNHDA and CDR2 SQIVND (reference sequence). The CDR3 nucleotides are TGTGCCAGTAGTACTAAAGGGCAGGGGGCCGGTTCACCCCTCCACTTT. It translates to CASSTKGQGAGSPLHF.

This clone was recorded only once. V gene TRBV5-1 combines with J gene TRBJ2-1; 8 nucleotides line up with TRBD2. V lost 5 bases and J lost 7; bases outside the gene matches: 11. Germline V gives CDR1 SGHRS, CDR2 YFSETQ. The CDR3 sequence is 15 residues long. This CDR3 reads CASSSQRERLNEQFF. CDR3 sequence (DNA): TGCGCCAGCAGTTCCCAGCGGGAGCGGTTAAATGAGCAGTTCTTC.

The chain uses TRBV11-2 and TRBJ2-6, with D uncertain. The CDR3 sequence is 16 residues long. Per germline, CDR1 SGHAT and CDR2 FQNNGV. V dropped 3 bases and J dropped 4 bases, with 13 bases sitting between them. CDR3 in amino acids: CASSLGPKAGANVLTF. CDR3 nucleotides: TGTGCCAGCAGCTTGGGTCCCAAAGCCGGGGCCAACGTCCTGACTTTC.

The chain combines TRBV4-1 with TRBJ2-3; maybe TRBD2 (5 bases). Germline lookup yields CDR1 MGHRA and CDR2 YSYEKL. The V end was cut by 1 base, the J end by 1 base, with 15 bases between. The CDR3 runs 17 residues. CDR3 nucleotides: TGCGCCAGCAGCCAAGCTCAGAGGCGGGCAGGCACAGATACGCAGTATTTT. Its translation: CASSQAQRRAGTDTQYF.

This clone was seen more than once but under ten times. Other DNA sequences from this sample encode an identical CDR3 as well. The chain employs TRBV18 and TRBJ1-1; D is uncertain. The CDR3 is 13 amino acids. V lost 1 base and J 3 bases, leaving 6 bases between the germline ends. CDR1 and CDR2 (germline): KGHSH, LQKENI. In DNA, the CDR3 is TGTGCCAGCTCACCACGTCTGGACACTGAAGCTTTCTTT. It is translated as CASSPRLDTEAFF.

To note about this clone: Other DNA sequences in this sample translate to the same CDR3. The chain recombines TRBV5-4 with TRBJ1-2; TRBD1 matches at 7 bases. The CDR3 covers 13 residues. Germline V lookup: CDR1 SGHNT, CDR2 YYREEE (reference sequence). The trim removed 4 bases at V and 4 bases at J, leaving 4 bases unmatched. The CDR3 sequence is CASSRDSIYGYTF. As DNA, the CDR3 is TGTGCCAGCAGCCGGGACAGTATCTATGGCTACACCTTC.

V and J are TRBV7-8 and TRBJ1-1; D remains unclear. The CDR3 extends over 13 amino acids. Trimming pared 2 bases from V and 3 bases from J, leaving 7 bases between. Per germline, CDR1 SGHVS and CDR2 FQNEAQ. CDR3: CASSLLTDTEAFF. In DNA form, the CDR3 reads TGTGCCAGCAGCTTACTGACGGACACTGAAGCTTTCTTT.

CDR3 nucleotide sequence: TGTGCCAGCAGCTTAGTCTCCGGGCAGAACTCCTACGAGCAGTACTTC. Translating gives CASSLVSGQNSYEQYF. The chain combines TRBV7-2 with TRBJ2-7; D is unclear. The V gene lost 1 base and the J gene lost 0 bases, with 13 bases spanning the gap. Germline V gives CDR1 SGHTA, CDR2 FQGNSA. This CDR3 is built from 16 residues.

The chain links TRBV27 to TRBJ2-7; D may be TRBD2 (6 bases). V was pared by 4 bases and J by 1 base, with 14 bases between. The CDR3 extends over 15 amino acids. Germline CDR1 is MNHEY and CDR2 is SMNVEV (reference sequence). CDR3 nucleotides: TGTGCCAGCAGTTCGGGCGGGAAATCGTCCTACGAGCAGTACTTC. It codes for CASSSGGKSSYEQYF.

The chain links TRBV10-3 to TRBJ2-5; TRBD1 is a possible D gene (6 bases). Germline lookup yields CDR1 ENHRY and CDR2 SYGVKD. V gave up 6 bases and J gave up 5 bases, with 13 bases separating them. The CDR3 loop spans 13 amino acids. For the CDR3, the DNA is TGTGCCATCAGCTCAACAGGGTTGGAGACCCAGTACTTC. Protein product: CAISSTGLETQYF.

The V gene is TRBV2, the J gene TRBJ2-1; 11 nucleotides line up with TRBD2. The CDR3 has 15 amino acids. V lost 5 bases and J lost 7; bases outside the gene matches: 7. Per germline, CDR1 SNHLY and CDR2 FYNNEI. Here the CDR3 DNA reads TGTGCCAGCAGTCCTCTAGCGGGAGGCTCTAATGAGCAGTTCTTC. Amino acid sequence: CASSPLAGGSNEQFF.

This chain uses TRBV2 with TRBJ1-2; D not resolved. CDR1 SNHLY and CDR2 FYNNEI come from the germline V gene. This CDR3 region has 15 residues. The V gene lost 2 bases and the J gene lost 7 bases, with 17 bases spanning the gap. The CDR3 loop is CASSESFVWILGYTF. CDR3 bases: TGTGCCAGCAGTGAATCTTTCGTATGGATTCTTGGCTACACCTTC.

This clone came up once. The rearrangement links TRBV19 to TRBJ2-1; D perhaps matches TRBD2 (6 bases). The CDR3 runs 16 residues. Germline V lookup: CDR1 LNHDA, CDR2 SQIVND (reference sequence). Between the trimmed V and J ends, which lost 4 bases and 1 base, there was a span of 14 bases. The CDR3 sequence is CASSSRREPSYNEQFF. Written as DNA, the CDR3 is TGTGCCAGTAGTAGTCGACGGGAGCCTTCCTACAATGAGCAGTTCTTC.

In this sample, this clone turned up a few times. V and J are TRBV5-1 and TRBJ1-6, with D uncertain. This CDR3 is 17 amino acids long. Germline V CDR1 and CDR2: SGHRS, YFSETQ. Trimming took 3 bases from V and 10 from J, leaving 23 bases between them. This CDR3 reads CASSSTGPGGRNSPLHF. CDR3 nucleotide sequence: TGCGCCAGCAGCTCAACCGGTCCCGGTGGGAGGAACTCACCCCTCCACTTT.

V is TRBV7-9 and J is TRBJ2-3, with D possibly matching TRBD2 (6 bases). The CDR3 loop spans 15 amino acids. Germline-derived CDR1 and CDR2 are SEHNR and FQNEAQ (reference sequence). The V gene lost 5 bases and the J gene lost 0 bases, with 12 bases spanning the gap. Here the CDR3 reads CASSTPGASTDTQYF. The CDR3 region has the DNA TGTGCCAGCAGCACCCCGGGAGCTAGCACAGATACGCAGTATTTT.

This clone was picked up one time. V and J are TRBV29-1 and TRBJ1-1; tentative D call: TRBD1 (5 bases). Germline CDR1 is SQVTM and CDR2 is ANQGSEA. The V and J ends lost 1 base and 5 bases respectively, with 11 bases between them. The CDR3 consists of 13 residues. CDR3 in amino acids: CSVEVGRETEAFF. In DNA form, the CDR3 reads TGCAGCGTTGAAGTGGGGCGAGAAACTGAAGCTTTCTTT.